The text below deals with one TCR beta chain. This entry is derived from a study of radiation and T cells in renal cell carcinoma. Measured with immunoSEQ multiplex PCR; TCRdb has only the in-frame clones, and not every one. The sample carries approximately 140,000 clones, less than 90% recorded once. Time point specified: baseline pretreatment blood. Documented treatment: 15 Gy SBRT to primary tumor, nephrectomy 4 weeks later. Per germline, CDR1 SGHDT and CDR2 YYEEEE. The V and J ends lost 2 bases and 2 bases respectively, with 11 bases between them. The CDR3 loop spans 14 amino acids. The source is a woman between 45 and 60 years old with renal cell carcinoma. Source: blood, taken from a patient whose treatment included radiotherapy and nephrectomy. The gene calls are TRBV5-6 and TRBJ2-7; D could derive from TRBD1 or TRBD2 (5 bases each). The CDR3 DNA reads TGTGCCAGCAGCTTATTTGGGGGAACCTACGAGCAGTACTTC. Translating gives CASSLFGGTYEQYF.